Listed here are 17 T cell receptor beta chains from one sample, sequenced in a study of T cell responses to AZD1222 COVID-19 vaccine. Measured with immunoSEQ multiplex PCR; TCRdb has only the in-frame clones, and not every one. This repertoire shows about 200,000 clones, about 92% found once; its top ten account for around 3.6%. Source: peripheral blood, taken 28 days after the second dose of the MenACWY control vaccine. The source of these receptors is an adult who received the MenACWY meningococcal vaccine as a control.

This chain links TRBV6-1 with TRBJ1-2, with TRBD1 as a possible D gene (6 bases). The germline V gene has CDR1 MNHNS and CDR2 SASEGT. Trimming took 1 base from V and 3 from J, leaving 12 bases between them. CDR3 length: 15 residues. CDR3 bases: TGTGCCAGCAGTGAAGGGTTAGGACAGTACTATGGCTACACCTTC. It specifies CASSEGLGQYYGYTF.

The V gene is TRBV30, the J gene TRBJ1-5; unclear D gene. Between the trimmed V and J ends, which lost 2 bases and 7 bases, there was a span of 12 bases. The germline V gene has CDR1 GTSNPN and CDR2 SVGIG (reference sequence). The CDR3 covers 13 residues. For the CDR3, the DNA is TGTGCCTGGAGTAACGGTGCGGAGCAGCCCCAGCATTTT. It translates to CAWSNGAEQPQHF.

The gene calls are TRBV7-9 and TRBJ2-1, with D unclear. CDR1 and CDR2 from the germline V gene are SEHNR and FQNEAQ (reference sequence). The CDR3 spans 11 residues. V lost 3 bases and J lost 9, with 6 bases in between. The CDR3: CASSFSSEQFF. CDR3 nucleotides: TGTGCCAGCAGCTTTAGCAGTGAGCAGTTCTTC.

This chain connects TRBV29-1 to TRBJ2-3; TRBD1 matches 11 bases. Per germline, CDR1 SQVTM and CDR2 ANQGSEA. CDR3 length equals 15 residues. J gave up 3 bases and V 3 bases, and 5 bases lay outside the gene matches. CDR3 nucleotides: TGCAGCGTTGAGGGACAGGGGGTCGGGACAGATACGCAGTATTTT. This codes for CSVEGQGVGTDTQYF.

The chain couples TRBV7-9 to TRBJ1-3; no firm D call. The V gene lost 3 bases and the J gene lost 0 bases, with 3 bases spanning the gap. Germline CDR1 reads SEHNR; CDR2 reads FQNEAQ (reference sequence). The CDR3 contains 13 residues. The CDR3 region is CASSFPSGNTIYF. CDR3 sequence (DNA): TGTGCCAGCAGCTTCCCCTCTGGAAACACCATATATTTT. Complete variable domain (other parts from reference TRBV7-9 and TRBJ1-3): DTGVSQNPRHKITKRGQNVTFRCDPISEHNRLYWYRQTLGQGPEFLTYFQNEAQLEKSRLLSDRFSAERPKGSFSTLEIQRTEQGDSAMYLCASSFPSGNTIYFGEGSWLTVV.

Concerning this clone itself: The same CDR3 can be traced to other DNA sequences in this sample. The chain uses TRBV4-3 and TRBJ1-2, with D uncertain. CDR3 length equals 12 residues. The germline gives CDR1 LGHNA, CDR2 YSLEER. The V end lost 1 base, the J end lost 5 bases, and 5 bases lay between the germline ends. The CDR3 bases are TGCGCCAGCAGCCAAGTTGGGTATGGCTACACCTTC. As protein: CASSQVGYGYTF.

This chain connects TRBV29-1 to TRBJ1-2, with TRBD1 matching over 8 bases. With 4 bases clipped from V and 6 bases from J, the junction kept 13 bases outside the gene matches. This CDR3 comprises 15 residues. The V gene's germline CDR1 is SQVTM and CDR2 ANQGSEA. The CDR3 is CSVAGGAYHSDGYTF. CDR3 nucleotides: TGCAGCGTTGCAGGGGGCGCATATCATTCGGATGGCTACACCTTC.

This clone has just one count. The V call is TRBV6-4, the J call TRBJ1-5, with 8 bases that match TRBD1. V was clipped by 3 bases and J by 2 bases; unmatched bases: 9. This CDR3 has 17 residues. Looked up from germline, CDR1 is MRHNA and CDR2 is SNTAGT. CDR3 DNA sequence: TGTGCCAGCAGTGAACGGAAACAGGGGGTCCGCAATCAGCCCCAGCATTTT. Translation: CASSERKQGVRNQPQHF.

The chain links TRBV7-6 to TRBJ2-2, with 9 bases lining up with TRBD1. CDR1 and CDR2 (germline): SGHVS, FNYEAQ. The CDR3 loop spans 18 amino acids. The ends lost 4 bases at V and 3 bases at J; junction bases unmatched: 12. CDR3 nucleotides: TGTGCCAGCAGCTCACCACGGGACAGGGTTAAAGACACCGGGGAGCTGTTTTTT. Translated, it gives CASSSPRDRVKDTGELFF. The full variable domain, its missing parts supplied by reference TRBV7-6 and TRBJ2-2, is GAGVSQSPRYKVTKRGQDVALRCDPISGHVSLYWYRQALGQGPEFLTYFNYEAQQDKSGLPNDRFSAERPEGSISTLTIQRTEQRDSAMYRCASSSPRDRVKDTGELFFGEGSRLTVL.

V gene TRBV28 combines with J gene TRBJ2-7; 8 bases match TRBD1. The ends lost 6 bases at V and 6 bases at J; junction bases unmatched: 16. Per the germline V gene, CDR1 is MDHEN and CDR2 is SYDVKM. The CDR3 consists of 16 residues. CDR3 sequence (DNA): TGTGCCAGCAGCTTCATCGGACAGGGCTATAGGGGCGAGCAGTACTTC. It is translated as CASSFIGQGYRGEQYF.

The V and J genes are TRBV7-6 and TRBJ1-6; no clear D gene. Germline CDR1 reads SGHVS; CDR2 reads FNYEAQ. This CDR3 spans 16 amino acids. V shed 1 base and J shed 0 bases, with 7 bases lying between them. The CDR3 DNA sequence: TGTGCCAGCAGCTTAGTAGGGAGCTCCTATAATTCACCCCTCCACTTT. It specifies CASSLVGSSYNSPLHF.

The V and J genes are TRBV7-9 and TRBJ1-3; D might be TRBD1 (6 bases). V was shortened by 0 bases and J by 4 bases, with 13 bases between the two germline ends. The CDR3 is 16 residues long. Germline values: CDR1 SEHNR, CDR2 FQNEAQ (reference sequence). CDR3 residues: CASSLAIWGQGNTIYF. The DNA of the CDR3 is TGTGCCAGCAGCTTAGCGATCTGGGGGCAAGGAAACACCATATATTTT.

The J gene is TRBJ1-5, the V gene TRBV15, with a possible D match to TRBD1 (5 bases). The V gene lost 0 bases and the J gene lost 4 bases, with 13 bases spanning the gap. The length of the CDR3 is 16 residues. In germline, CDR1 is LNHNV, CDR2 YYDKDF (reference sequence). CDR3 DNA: TGTGCCACCAGCAGAGATCTTGGGACGGAAAATCAGCCCCAGCATTTT. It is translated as CATSRDLGTENQPQHF.

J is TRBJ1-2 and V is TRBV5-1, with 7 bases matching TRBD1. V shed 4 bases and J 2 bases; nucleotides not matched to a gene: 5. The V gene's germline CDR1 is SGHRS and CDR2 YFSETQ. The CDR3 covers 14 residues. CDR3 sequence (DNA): TGCGCCAGCAGCCCTCGACAGGGAAACTATGGCTACACCTTC. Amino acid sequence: CASSPRQGNYGYTF.

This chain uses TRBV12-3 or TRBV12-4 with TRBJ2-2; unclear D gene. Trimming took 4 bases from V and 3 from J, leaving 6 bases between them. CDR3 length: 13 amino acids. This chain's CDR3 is CASSWLDTGELFF. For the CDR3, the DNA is TGTGCCAGCAGTTGGCTAGACACCGGGGAGCTGTTTTTT.

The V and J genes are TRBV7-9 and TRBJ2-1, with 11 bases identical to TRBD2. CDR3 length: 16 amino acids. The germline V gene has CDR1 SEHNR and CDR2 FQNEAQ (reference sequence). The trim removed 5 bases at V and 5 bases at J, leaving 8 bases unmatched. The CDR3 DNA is TGTGCCAGCAGCATGATTAGCGGGAGGGGAAACAATGAGCAGTTCTTC. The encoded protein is CASSMISGRGNNEQFF.

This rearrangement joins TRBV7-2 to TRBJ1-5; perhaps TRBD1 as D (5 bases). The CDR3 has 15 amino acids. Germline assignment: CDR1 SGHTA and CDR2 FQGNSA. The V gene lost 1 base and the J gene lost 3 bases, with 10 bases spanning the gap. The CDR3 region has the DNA TGTGCCAGCAGCTTAGAGTGGGGCACCAATCAGCCCCAGCATTTT. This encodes CASSLEWGTNQPQHF.